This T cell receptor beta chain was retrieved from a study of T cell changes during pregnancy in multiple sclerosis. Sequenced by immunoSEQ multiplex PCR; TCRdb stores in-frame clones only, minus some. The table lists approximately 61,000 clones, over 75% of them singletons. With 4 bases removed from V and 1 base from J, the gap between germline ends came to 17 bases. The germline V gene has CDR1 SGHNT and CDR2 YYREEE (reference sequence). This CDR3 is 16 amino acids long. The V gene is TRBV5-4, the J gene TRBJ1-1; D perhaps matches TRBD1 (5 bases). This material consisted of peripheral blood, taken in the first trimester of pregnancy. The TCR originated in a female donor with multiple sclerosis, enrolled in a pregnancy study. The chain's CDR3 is CASSERDLGGNTEAFF. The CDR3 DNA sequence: TGTGCCAGCAGCGAGCGGGATCTGGGGGGGAACACTGAAGCTTTCTTT.